Listed below are T cell receptor beta chains from one sample, sequenced in a study of a mutant IDH1 vaccine in newly diagnosed glioma. These TCRs are of unknown antigen specificity. TCRdb's copy holds only in-frame clones and misses some; the assay was immunoSEQ multiplex PCR. The sample holds tens of thousands of clones, around 76% seen once. The starting material was PBMCs, obtained from a glioma patient whose treatment included an IDH1 peptide vaccine. These receptors all stem from a man aged 50 to 60 with glioma. CDR3s include the opening cysteine and the closing phenylalanine or tryptophan. The D gene is left open where the match is weak. Clone size, where shown, is once, few, many, or a class for clones that have expanded.

J gene | D gene | clone size | V gene | CDR3 protein | CDR3 DNA
TRBJ1-5 | NA | NA | TRBV6-6 | CASSGGGVIQPQHF | TGTGCCAGCAGCGGGGGGGGCGTAATTCAGCCCCAGCATTTT
TRBJ1-5 | NA | few | TRBV27 | CASSLQGGNQPQHF | TGTGCCAGCAGTTTACAGGGTGGCAATCAGCCCCAGCATTTT
TRBJ2-7 | TRBD1 | few | TRBV29-1 | CSVAGTGINEQYF | TGCAGCGTTGCCGGGACAGGGATAAACGAGCAGTACTTC
TRBJ2-1 | TRBD2 | NA | TRBV5-1 | CASSMTGGKEQFF | TGCGCCAGCAGCATGACCGGGGGGAAAGAGCAGTTCTTC
TRBJ1-4 | NA | NA | TRBV19 | CASSPTGTSNEKLFF | TGTGCCAGTAGTCCCACCGGGACTTCTAATGAAAAACTGTTTTTT
TRBJ2-2 | TRBD2 | NA | TRBV10-1 | CASSTSANTGELFF | TGCGCCAGCAGTACTAGCGCGAACACCGGGGAGCTGTTTTTT
TRBJ2-5 | NA | NA | TRBV4-3 | CASSQAWGETQYF | TGCGCCAGCAGCCAAGCGTGGGGGGAGACCCAGTACTTC
TRBJ2-1 | NA | NA | TRBV4-3 | CASSQDPGYWVQFF | TGCGCCAGCAGCCAAGATCCCGGTTATTGGGTGCAGTTCTTC
TRBJ2-5 | TRBD2 | NA | TRBV5-6 | CASSLAGTSPETQYF | TGTGCCAGCAGCTTAGCCGGGACTAGCCCCGAGACCCAGTACTTC
TRBJ1-1 | NA | NA | TRBV6-6 | CASSYPSMSELAEAFF | TGTGCCAGCAGTTACCCCTCAATGTCTGAATTAGCTGAAGCTTTCTTT
TRBJ1-5 | NA | NA | TRBV6-5 | CASSPWGGQPQHF | TGTGCCAGCAGCCCCTGGGGGGGACAGCCCCAGCATTTT
TRBJ2-2 | NA | NA | TRBV7-2 | CASSPSPGELFF | TGTGCCAGCAGCCCCTCGCCCGGGGAGCTGTTTTTT
TRBJ2-1 | TRBD2 | NA | TRBV6-5 | CASSYSAGGRGEQFF | TGTGCCAGCAGTTACTCGGCGGGGGGGCGGGGTGAGCAGTTCTTC
TRBJ1-4 | NA | once | TRBV30 | CAWSEGGRGEKLFF | TGTGCCTGGTCCGAGGGGGGAAGGGGTGAAAAACTGTTTTTT
TRBJ2-7 | TRBD2 | NA | TRBV5-4 | CASSSGGAFRDYEQYF | TGTGCCAGCAGCTCCGGGGGGGCCTTTCGGGACTACGAGCAGTACTTC
TRBJ2-1 | TRBD2 | NA | TRBV4-3 | CASSPGLADNEQFF | TGCGCCAGTAGCCCCGGACTAGCTGACAATGAGCAGTTCTTC
TRBJ1-4 | NA | NA | TRBV9 | CASSVAGDRTNEKLFF | TGTGCCAGCAGCGTAGCAGGGGACCGAACTAATGAAAAACTGTTTTTT
TRBJ2-7 | TRBD1 | NA | TRBV28 | CASGPGQGYEQYF | TGTGCCAGTGGTCCGGGACAGGGGTACGAGCAGTACTTC
TRBJ2-5 | NA | NA | TRBV5-4 | CASSLEGISGPSATQYF | TGTGCCAGCAGCTTGGAGGGAATTAGCGGTCCTTCGGCGACCCAGTACTTC
TRBJ1-1 | NA | many | TRBV27 | CASSLTQGSYTEAFF | TGTGCCAGCAGTTTAACACAGGGTAGTTACACTGAAGCTTTCTTT
TRBJ2-7 | NA | NA | TRBV29-1 | CSVRRDYEQYF | TGCAGCGTTAGGCGAGACTACGAGCAGTACTTC
TRBJ1-5 | NA | NA | TRBV6-6 | CASKEGTQWNQPQHF | TGTGCCAGCAAGGAAGGGACCCAATGGAATCAGCCCCAGCATTTT